A selection of T cell receptor beta chains follows, all from one sample in a study of blood T cell repertoires in COVID-19. The table came from immunoSEQ multiplex PCR; TCRdb's copy has only in-frame clones and leaves some out. This sample yields some 170,000 clones, of which about 90% are seen a single time; roughly 1.2% belongs to the top ten. Sample: PBMCs or T cells enriched from blood (not recorded which). These receptors were collected from a human donor with acute COVID-19. The donor label of this sample is uncertain. CDR3s include the opening cysteine and the closing phenylalanine or tryptophan. Each record gives: CDR3 protein, CDR3 DNA, V gene, D gene, clone size, J gene. A D gene is named only where the DNA matches it firmly. Only some rows state a clone size, as once, few, many or a class for expanded clones.

CASSFWDRGTDTQYF | TGTGCCAGCAGTTTTTGGGACAGGGGTACAGATACGCAGTATTTT | TRBV7-9 | TRBD1 | . | TRBJ2-3
CASSPTGHKNIQYF | TGTGCCAGCTCACCGACAGGACACAAAAACATTCAGTACTTC | TRBV18 | . | . | TRBJ2-4
CASSSSYGYTF | TGTGCCAGCAGCTCTAGCTATGGCTACACCTTC | TRBV12-3/TRBV12-4 | . | . | TRBJ1-2
CASSHDRGSTYEQYF | TGTGCCAGCAGCCACGACAGGGGCTCCACCTACGAGCAGTACTTC | TRBV7-2 | TRBD1 | . | TRBJ2-7
CASSSPGSYNEQFF | TGCGCCAGCAGCTCGCCAGGCTCCTACAATGAGCAGTTCTTC | TRBV5-1 | . | . | TRBJ2-1
CAWSARPLRSNEQFF | TGTGCCTGGAGTGCGCGGCCTCTCCGGAGCAATGAGCAGTTCTTC | TRBV30 | . | . | TRBJ2-1
CASSPLGSGGYEQYF | TGTGCCAGCAGCCCCCTAGGATCAGGGGGTTACGAGCAGTACTTC | TRBV6-2/TRBV6-3 | TRBD1 | . | TRBJ2-7
CASRGTGVRVNQPQHF | TGTGCCAGTAGGGGAACCGGGGTGAGGGTCAATCAGCCCCAGCATTTT | TRBV19 | . | . | TRBJ1-5
CASRPSGSNQPQHF | TGTGCCAGCAGACCCTCAGGGAGCAATCAGCCCCAGCATTTT | TRBV28 | . | few | TRBJ1-5
CASIRTVNTEAFF | TGTGCCAGTATCCGGACAGTGAACACTGAAGCTTTCTTT | TRBV19 | . | . | TRBJ1-1
CATSSGGVGETQYF | TGTGCCACCTCGAGCGGGGGGGTAGGAGAGACCCAGTACTTC | TRBV19 | TRBD2 | . | TRBJ2-5
CASIHPGPLHF | TGTGCCAGCATCCACCCCGGACCCCTCCACTTT | TRBV6-5 | . | once | TRBJ1-6
CASSLGSRENTGELFF | TGCGCCAGCAGCTTGGGTTCTCGGGAGAACACCGGGGAGCTGTTTTTT | TRBV5-1 | . | . | TRBJ2-2
CASRVQGGVNTEAFF | TGTGCCAGCAGAGTACAGGGTGGAGTGAACACTGAAGCTTTCTTT | TRBV25-1 | . | . | TRBJ1-1
CATAGTGNEKLFF | TGTGCAACCGCCGGGACAGGGAACGAAAAACTGTTTTTT | TRBV19 | TRBD1 | . | TRBJ1-4
CASSLVSSEETQYF | TGCGCCAGCAGCTTGGTATCTAGTGAAGAGACCCAGTACTTC | TRBV5-1 | . | few | TRBJ2-5
CASGRLNSYNEQFF | TGTGCTAGTGGTCGCCTAAACTCCTACAATGAGCAGTTCTTC | TRBV12-5 | . | . | TRBJ2-1
CASSTLAGGTDTQYF | TGTGCCAGCAGCACCTTAGCGGGGGGCACAGATACGCAGTATTTT | TRBV7-3 | TRBD2 | . | TRBJ2-3
CASSLGQGAGGNTIYF | TGTGCCAGCAGCTTAGGTCAGGGGGCCGGAGGAAACACCATATATTTT | TRBV7-6 | TRBD1 | . | TRBJ1-3
CASTQQGLGYGYTF | TGTGCCAGCACCCAACAGGGGCTGGGCTATGGCTACACCTTC | TRBV7-2 | TRBD1 | . | TRBJ1-2
CASSQGRSENRYGYTF | TGTGCCAGCAGCCAAGGGAGAAGCGAGAACCGTTATGGCTACACCTTC | TRBV4-2 | . | . | TRBJ1-2
CASSISGGSNQPQHF | TGTGCCAGTAGTATTTCCGGCGGGAGCAATCAGCCCCAGCATTTT | TRBV19 | . | . | TRBJ1-5
CASSRTQQGNYGYTF | TGTGCCAGCAGCCGCACCCAACAGGGGAACTATGGCTACACCTTC | TRBV11-2 | TRBD1 | . | TRBJ1-2
CASSLKGVAGDGDTQYF | TGCGCCAGCAGCCTAAAAGGGGTAGCGGGGGACGGGGATACGCAGTATTTT | TRBV5-1 | TRBD2 | . | TRBJ2-3
CASSITSGDTYEQYF | TGTGCCAGTAGTATCACCTCAGGGGACACCTACGAGCAGTACTTC | TRBV19 | . | few | TRBJ2-7
CASSTFYEQYF | TGTGCCAGCAGTACTTTCTACGAGCAGTACTTC | TRBV6-2/TRBV6-3 | . | . | TRBJ2-7
CASSPTGGPLEQYF | TGTGCCAGCAGCCCCACAGGGGGCCCCCTGGAGCAGTACTTC | TRBV5-6 | TRBD1 | . | TRBJ2-7